Listed below are T cell receptor beta chains from one sample, sequenced in a study of tumor and adjacent non-tumor tissue in lung cancer. One entry per CDR3 protein results from TCRdb running MiXCR on the multiplex PCR reads. Seen here are tens of thousands of distinct CDR3 sequences, roughly 60% observed once, and the top ten hold over 15%. Sequences were obtained from distant non-tumor lung tissue. These receptors originate from a woman aged 40-49 years with non-small cell lung cancer. CDR3s include the opening cysteine and the closing phenylalanine or tryptophan. A D gene is named only where the DNA matches it firmly. Part of the rows lack a size; the others show once, few, many or a class for expanded clones.

j_call | d_call | v_call | clone_size | cdr3_nt | cdr3_aa
TRBJ2-3 | . | TRBV11-1 | . | TGTGCTAGCATCTATCTGAGCGGGCAGTATTTT | CASIYLSGQYF
TRBJ2-3 | . | TRBV6-5 | . | TGTGCCAGCAGTCTATCAGCCCCCAGACACCAGGATACGCTGTATTTT | CASSLSAPRHQDTLYF
TRBJ2-2 | . | TRBV4-2 | . | TGTGCCGGTAGCCATTGGACACCCGGAGGGGAGCTGTTTTTT | CAGSHWTPGGELFF
TRBJ1-2 | . | TRBV6-2/TRBV6-3 | medium-sized | TGTGCCAGCAGTTACGGGACGGATAACTATGGCTACACCTTC | CASSYGTDNYGYTF
TRBJ2-1 | TRBD1 | TRBV6-1 | few | TGTGCCAGCAGTGTGGGCGAGGGGGCTCTATATGAGCAGTTCTTC | CASSVGEGALYEQFF
TRBJ2-3 | . | TRBV12-3/TRBV12-4 | . | TGTGCCAGCAGTGTGGGACACGCCACAGATACGCGGTATTTT | CASSVGHATDTRYF
TRBJ2-1 | TRBD1 | TRBV29-1 | medium-sized | TGCAGCGTTCGACAGGGGTCTGGCAATGAGCAGTTCTTC | CSVRQGSGNEQFF
TRBJ1-3 | TRBD1 | TRBV12-3/TRBV12-4 | many | TGTGCCAGCGGAACCTGGGACAGAAAGTCCGGAAACACCATATATTTT | CASGTWDRKSGNTIYF
TRBJ2-3 | . | TRBV11-2 | large | TGTGCCAGCAGCTTAGTTGGGAGCACAGATACGCAGTATTTT | CASSLVGSTDTQYF
TRBJ2-3 | . | TRBV14 | . | TGTGCCAGCAGCCCAGGGCTTAGCACTGGCGCAGATACGCAATATTTT | CASSPGLSTGADTQYF
TRBJ2-2 | TRBD1 | TRBV5-1 | many | TGCGCCAGCAGCACGGGACAGAGTAACACCGGGGAGCTGTTTTTT | CASSTGQSNTGELFF
TRBJ1-4 | TRBD1 | TRBV7-9 | few | TGTGCCAGCAGCCACCGGGACAGGAATGAAAAACTGTTTTTT | CASSHRDRNEKLFF
TRBJ2-7 | . | TRBV20-1 | . | TGCAGTACTATCCCTGAAGGCTCCTACGAGCAGTACTTC | CSTIPEGSYEQYF
TRBJ2-4 | . | TRBV6-1 | many | TGTGCCAGCAGTGAAGGCGGTCAAAACATTCAGTACTTC | CASSEGGQNIQYF
TRBJ2-2 | . | TRBV5-4 | many | TGTGCCAGCAGCTTGGACCCCTACACCGGGGAGCTGTTTTTT | CASSLDPYTGELFF
TRBJ2-7 | . | TRBV6-6 | . | TGTACCAGCAGCCTGGGCCCACAGGCCCACTACGAGCGGTACTTC | CTSSLGPQAHYERYF
TRBJ1-1 | . | TRBV6-1 | . | TGTGTCGGCAGTGAAAGGGCGTTGGGGCGAGCTTTCTTT | CVGSERALGRAFF
TRBJ2-3 | TRBD2 | TRBV6-5 | many | TGTGCCACTCGGCGGGGGGCTTCAGATACGCAGTATTTT | CATRRGASDTQYF
TRBJ2-3 | . | TRBV4-1 | . | TGCCCCACCAGCCAAGATCCATGGGCAGACACAGATACGCAGTATTTT | CPTSQDPWADTDTQYF
TRBJ2-5 | . | TRBV20-1 | few | TGCAGTGCTACCCCCGCCCATGGGCAACGGGGAGAGACCCAGTACTTC | CSATPAHGQRGETQYF
TRBJ2-1 | TRBD2 | TRBV29-1 | . | TGCAGCGTTGAACCGCTTCTGGCGGGAGGAAGGAATGAGCAGTTCTTC | CSVEPLLAGGRNEQFF
TRBJ2-5 | . | TRBV12-3/TRBV12-4 | few | TGTGCCAGCAGCCCGAGATCTAGGGAAGGCGAGACCCAGTACTTC | CASSPRSREGETQYF
TRBJ2-5 | TRBD1 | TRBV5-4 | . | TGTGCCAGCAGCTTGGAGTCAGGGGGCATCCGAGAGACCCAGTACTTC | CASSLESGGIRETQYF
TRBJ1-4 | TRBD1 | TRBV12-3/TRBV12-4 | . | TGTGCCAGCAGTTTATGCAGGGGGGAAGAAAATGAAACACTGTTTTTT | CASSLCRGEENETLFF
TRBJ2-1 | . | TRBV30 | many | TGTGCCTGGAGTTCCGGGACCTCCAATGAGCAGTTCTTC | CAWSSGTSNEQFF
TRBJ2-3 | TRBD2 | TRBV14 | . | TGTGCCAGCAGCCAGCAAGCGGGGGGCACAGATAGGCAGTATTTT | CASSQQAGGTDRQYF
TRBJ2-1 | . | TRBV5-4 | . | TGTGCCAGCAGCTCCGGGACACCGAGTGAGCTGTTCTTC | CASSSGTPSELFF
TRBJ2-1 | . | TRBV29-1 | once | TGTAGCGTTGACCCAACCCCCCGCCAGGGAGGTAGAAATGAGCAGTTCTTC | CSVDPTPRQGGRNEQFF
TRBJ1-1 | TRBD1 | TRBV12-3/TRBV12-4 | once | TGTGCCAGCAGTTTGAGGGACAGGGGCACTGAAGCTTTCTTT | CASSLRDRGTEAFF